This T cell receptor beta chain was captured by sequencing in a study of cytomegalovirus exposure and HLA in healthy donors. As for the study in general: Researchers found that less than 90% of 350 to 500 genotyped donors fell within the Caucasian-associated ancestry cluster. General observations from the study: Reports indicated that the classifier achieved high specificity and sensitivity in diagnosing cytomegalovirus status. Most TCRs appeared rarely, but some public TCRs recurred in many donors. It was about 150 TCR beta chains that were listed as cytomegalovirus-associated.

Germline V lookup: CDR1 LNHDA, CDR2 SQIVND (reference sequence). CDR3 length: 14 residues. Trimming took 7 bases from V and 4 from J; bases not matched to a gene: 7. A note on this clone: Its antigen is unknown.

Primers: 60 Vbeta forward and 13 Jbeta reverse. TCRdb keeps only in-frame clones here, not all; method: immunoSEQ multiplex PCR. The data contain 120,000 or so clones, approximately 78% of them singletons. The clonotype was recovered from a woman in her forties in good health and CMV-seropositive. The chain couples TRBV19 to TRBJ2-5; TRBD1 matches at 9 bases. Sequenced input: PBMCs. CDR3 residues: CASTDRGLPETQYF. The CDR3 DNA follows: TGTGCCAGTACCGACAGGGGGTTGCCAGAGACCCAGTACTTC.